The 7 T cell receptor beta chains given below trace back to one sample, sequenced in a study of control samples from healthy donors and cancer patients. The assay was immunoSEQ multiplex PCR, and TCRdb's table has in-frame clones only and misses some. The table includes about 92,000 clones, roughly four fifths detected once. Source material: blood. These receptors came from a woman aged 55-69 years in good health.

The gene calls are TRBV4-1 and TRBJ1-2; the D gene is possibly TRBD1 (5 bases). Germline V gives CDR1 MGHRA, CDR2 YSYEKL. The CDR3 has 15 residues. Deletions cut 2 bases from V and 2 bases from J, with 12 bases between. The CDR3 spells CASSQSIQANYGYTF. The CDR3 bases are TGCGCCAGCAGCCAATCAATACAGGCAAACTATGGCTACACCTTC.

This chain joins TRBV2 and TRBJ1-1; D possibly corresponds to TRBD1 (5 bases). The CDR3 spans 14 residues. Germline V gene lookup returns CDR1 SNHLY and CDR2 FYNNEI. The V and J ends lost 6 bases and 0 bases respectively, with 11 bases between them. The DNA for the CDR3 is TGTGCCAGCAGCGACACAGGAATGAACACTGAAGCTTTCTTT. It specifies CASSDTGMNTEAFF.

The genes are TRBV18 and TRBJ1-1; D ambiguous. Trimming removed 0 bases at V and 1 base at J, with 6 bases between. This CDR3 has 14 residues. In germline, CDR1 is KGHSH, CDR2 LQKENI. The DNA for the CDR3 is TGTGCCAGCTCACCACCGAAGGGGAACACTGAAGCTTTCTTT. Translating it yields CASSPPKGNTEAFF.

The rearrangement links TRBV18 to TRBJ1-4; 8 positions match TRBD1. The CDR3 length is 14 residues. Germline V CDR1 and CDR2: KGHSH, LQKENI. V lost 4 bases and J lost 7; bases outside the gene matches: 5. This chain's CDR3 is CASSHMDRVEKLFF. The CDR3 nucleotides are TGTGCCAGCTCACACATGGACAGGGTTGAAAAACTGTTTTTT.

The CDR3 is CASTGQGAADTQYF. The DNA of the CDR3 is TGTGCCAGCACCGGGCAGGGGGCCGCAGATACGCAGTATTTT. The gene calls are TRBV2 and TRBJ2-3, with 8 bases lining up with TRBD1. Germline lookup yields CDR1 SNHLY and CDR2 FYNNEI. The trim removed 7 bases at V and 4 bases at J, leaving 7 bases unmatched. The CDR3 consists of 14 residues.

This chain uses TRBV10-3 with TRBJ2-5, with 9 bases fitting TRBD2. The trim removed 3 bases at V and 1 base at J, leaving 3 bases unmatched. CDR3 length: 15 amino acids. Germline CDR1 ENHRY, CDR2 SYGVKD. CDR3 DNA sequence: TGTGCCATCAGTGACCCAGCGGGGGGCCAAGAGACCCAGTACTTC. Its translation: CAISDPAGGQETQYF.

V and J are TRBV21-1 and TRBJ1-1; the D call in the table, TRBD1, was not verified against the DNA. TRBV21-1 counts as a pseudogene. CDR3 size: 14 residues. In DNA, the CDR3 is TGTGCCAGCGCCCGGGACAGGTTGAACACTGAAGCTTTCTTT. Its translation is CASARDRLNTEAFF.